This entry lists 13 T cell receptor beta chains sequenced from one sample in a study of control samples from healthy donors and cancer patients (dated by TCRdb to the early 2020s). Library generation was performed with the immunoSEQ multiplex PCR assay. The clones in this table, taken by TCRdb from immuneACCESS, are in-frame only. Not every clone is retained; where verified, under half of the shortfall comes from an unresolved V gene, and the cause of the rest is unknown. The sample has 100,000 to 150,000 clones on record, approximately 92% of them singletons. The ten largest make up 0.5% to 0.7% of the sample. The sequenced sample consisted of PBMCs. Receptors originate from a man older than 75 with head and neck cancer.

This clone was recorded a few times. V gene TRBV2 combines with J gene TRBJ2-1; 9 bases line up with TRBD2. Trimming removed 7 bases from V and 1 base from J; junction bases left unmatched: 5. This CDR3 region has 15 residues. CDR1 and CDR2 from the germline V gene are SNHLY and FYNNEI. The CDR3 reads CASTGGRESYNEQFF. CDR3 DNA sequence: TGTGCCAGCACCGGCGGGAGGGAATCCTACAATGAGCAGTTCTTC.

This chain connects TRBV27 to TRBJ2-7; D is tentatively TRBD1 or TRBD2 (5 bases each). V was trimmed by 0 bases and J by 3 bases, leaving 9 bases between them. CDR3 length: 14 residues. Germline assignment: CDR1 MNHEY and CDR2 SMNVEV (reference sequence). CDR3 in DNA: TGTGCCAGCAGTTTATCGGGGGTGAACTACGAGCAGTACTTC. It translates to CASSLSGVNYEQYF.

Only one count was recorded for this clone. The chain is built from TRBV18 and TRBJ2-6, with a weak D call TRBD1 (5 bases). The CDR3 is 16 amino acids. The V gene lost 5 bases and the J gene lost 0 bases, with 11 bases spanning the gap. Looked up from germline, CDR1 is KGHSH and CDR2 is LQKENI. CDR3 coding DNA: TGTGCCAGCTCAATTCAGCAGGGCTCTGGGGCCAACGTCCTGACTTTC. It encodes CASSIQQGSGANVLTF.

V usage is TRBV7-9 and J usage is TRBJ2-5, with 9 bases matching TRBD2. Trimming removed 7 bases from V and 5 bases from J; junction bases left unmatched: 8. Germline V CDR1 and CDR2: SEHNR, FQNEAQ (reference sequence). This CDR3 spans 14 amino acids. CDR3 DNA: TGTGCCAGCACCCCGGGACTAGCTTGGGAGACCCAGTACTTC. It specifies CASTPGLAWETQYF.

V usage is TRBV5-1 and J usage is TRBJ2-3; perhaps TRBD2 as D (6 bases). The CDR3 consists of 14 residues. Trimming took 4 bases from V and 3 from J, leaving 12 bases between them. Germline V gene data show CDR1 as SGHRS and CDR2 as YFSETQ. CDR3 region: CASSRDGGTDTQYF. In DNA, the CDR3 is TGCGCCAGCAGCCGGGACGGAGGGACAGATACGCAGTATTTT.

In DNA form, the CDR3 reads TGTGCCACCGCGCGGGACACGGAGACCCAGTACTTC. Amino acid sequence: CATARDTETQYF. This chain connects TRBV19 to TRBJ2-5; the D gene could be TRBD1 or TRBD2 (6 bases each). V lost 10 bases and J lost 5, with 14 bases in between. This CDR3 region has 12 residues. Germline CDR1 LNHDA, CDR2 SQIVND (reference sequence).

CDR3 sequence reads: CSATQTGTGNYEQYF. The CDR3 coding sequence is TGCAGCGCCACACAGACCGGGACAGGGAACTACGAGCAGTACTTC. The chain combines TRBV29-1 with TRBJ2-7; 9 positions agree with TRBD1. Germline V gene data show CDR1 as SQVTM and CDR2 as ANQGSEA. The CDR3 is made up of 15 amino acids. Trimming at V came to 7 bases and at J to 3 bases, leaving 13 bases not matched to a gene.

The chain is built from TRBV5-5 and TRBJ1-2, with D possibly matching TRBD1 (5 bases). Germline V CDR1 and CDR2: SGHKS, YYEKEE (reference sequence). This CDR3 is built from 15 residues. Trimming stripped 4 bases from V and 4 bases from J, with 17 bases between. CDR3 coding DNA: TGTGCCAGCAGCCGGGGACCGCTGGAGTTCTATGGCTACACCTTC. Its protein product is CASSRGPLEFYGYTF.

This clone was picked up a small number of times. The genes are TRBV30 and TRBJ2-1; TRBD2 might be the D (6 bases). The CDR3 has 16 residues. Germline V gene sequence: CDR1 GTSNPN, CDR2 SVGIG (reference sequence). Between the trimmed V and J ends, which lost 3 bases and 4 bases, there was a span of 19 bases. The CDR3 loop is CAWRSELAAGYNEQFF. CDR3 coding DNA: TGTGCCTGGAGATCCGAACTGGCCGCGGGATACAATGAGCAGTTCTTC.

This chain connects TRBV5-4 to TRBJ1-4; D may be TRBD1 (5 bases). In germline, CDR1 is SGHNT, CDR2 YYREEE (reference sequence). This CDR3 is 16 amino acids long. The V and J ends lost 3 bases and 7 bases respectively, with 19 bases between them. In DNA form, the CDR3 reads TGTGCCAGCAGCTCAGGACAACATCGAGTTGGTGAAAAACTGTTTTTT. Protein sequence: CASSSGQHRVGEKLFF.

The chain has TRBV3-1 (or the pseudogene TRBV3-2) and TRBJ1-1, with TRBD1 matching 7 bases. The ends lost 1 base at V and 0 bases at J; junction bases unmatched: 5. CDR1 is LGHDT, CDR2 YNNKEL, per germline (reference sequence). This CDR3 spans 16 amino acids. The CDR3 loop reads CASSQALTGLNTEAFF. The CDR3 DNA is TGTGCCAGCAGCCAAGCTCTGACAGGGCTGAACACTGAAGCTTTCTTT.

The chain recombines TRBV9 with TRBJ1-2, with unresolved D. Germline lookup yields CDR1 SGDLS and CDR2 YYNGEE. This CDR3 is built from 15 residues. The V end was cut by 0 bases, the J end by 6 bases, with 15 bases between. CDR3: CASSVGEGGWNGYTF. The CDR3 region has the DNA TGTGCCAGCAGCGTAGGTGAAGGCGGGTGGAATGGCTACACCTTC.

This clone has just one count. This chain connects TRBV5-1 to TRBJ2-7, with 8 bases that match TRBD1. V gave up 1 base and J gave up 1 base; unmatched junction bases: 7. Germline-derived CDR1 and CDR2 are SGHRS and YFSETQ. The length of the CDR3 is 16 residues. Here the CDR3 DNA reads TGCGCCAGCAGCTTGTTCGGGACAGGTTCTTCCTACGAGCAGTACTTC. Protein: CASSLFGTGSSYEQYF.